This T cell receptor beta chain came from a study of Graves' ophthalmopathy and Graves' hyperthyroidism. Findings and limits, study-wide: Ophthalmopathy and stable hyperthyroidism were discriminated by a 13-signature model, with roughly 86% sensitivity and approximately 78% specificity.

TCR beta CDR3 regions were amplified from RNA transcripts. HTBI primers were employed in first-round RT-PCR, then a second-round multiplex PCR followed. TCRdb passed the multiplex PCR reads through MiXCR, listing each CDR3 protein once. The sample has about 620,000 distinct CDR3 sequences; about a fifth are singletons. At least ten counts were recorded for this clonotype. What it recognizes is unknown. Calling hyperthyroidism stable required that no ophthalmopathy show up within 18 months of follow-up. The receptor was derived from a woman aged 18-35 years with stable Graves' hyperthyroidism. Some clones in this sample may be carry-over from other donors' samples. Sample: peripheral blood.

The CDR3 sequence: CASSPGGAYEQYF. The CDR3 nucleotides are TGTGCCAGCAGTCCAGGGGGTGCCTACGAGCAGTACTTC. The rearrangement links TRBV7-9 to TRBJ2-7, with 7 bases that match TRBD1. The germline gives CDR1 SEHNR, CDR2 FQNEAQ (reference sequence). With V trimmed by 6 bases and J by 2 bases, 4 bases remained unmatched. This CDR3 contains 13 residues. Full variable domain (remainder filled in from reference TRBV7-9 and TRBJ2-7): DTGVSQNPRHKITKRGQNVTFRCDPISEHNRLYWYRQTLGQGPEFLTYFQNEAQLEKSRLLSDRFSAERPKGSFSTLEIQRTEQGDSAMYLCASSPGGAYEQYFGPGTRLTVT.